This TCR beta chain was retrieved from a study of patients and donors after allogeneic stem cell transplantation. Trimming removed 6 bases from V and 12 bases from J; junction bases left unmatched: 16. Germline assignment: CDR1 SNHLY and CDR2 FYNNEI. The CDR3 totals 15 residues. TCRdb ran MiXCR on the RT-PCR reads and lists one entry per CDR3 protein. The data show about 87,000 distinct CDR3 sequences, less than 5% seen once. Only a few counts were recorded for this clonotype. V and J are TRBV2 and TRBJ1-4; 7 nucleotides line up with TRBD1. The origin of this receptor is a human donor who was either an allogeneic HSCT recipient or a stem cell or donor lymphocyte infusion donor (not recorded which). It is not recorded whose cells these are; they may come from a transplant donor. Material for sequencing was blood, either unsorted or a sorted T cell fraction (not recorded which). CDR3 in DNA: TGTGCCAGCAGGAATGATGGGACAGTTGGAAGTGAACTGTTTTTT. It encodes CASRNDGTVGSELFF.